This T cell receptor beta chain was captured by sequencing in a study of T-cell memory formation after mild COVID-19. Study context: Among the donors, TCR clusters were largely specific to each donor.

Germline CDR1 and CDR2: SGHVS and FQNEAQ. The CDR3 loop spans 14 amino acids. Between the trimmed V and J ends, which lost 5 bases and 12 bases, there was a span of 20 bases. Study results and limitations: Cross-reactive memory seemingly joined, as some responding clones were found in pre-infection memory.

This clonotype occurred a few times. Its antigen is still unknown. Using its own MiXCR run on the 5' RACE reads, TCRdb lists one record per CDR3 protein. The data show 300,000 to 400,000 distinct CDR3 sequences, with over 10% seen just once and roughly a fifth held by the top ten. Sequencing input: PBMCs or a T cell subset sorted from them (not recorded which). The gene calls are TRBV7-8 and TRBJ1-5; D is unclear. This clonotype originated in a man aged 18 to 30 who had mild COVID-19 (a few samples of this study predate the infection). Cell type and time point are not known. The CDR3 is CASSVGQDQRYQHF. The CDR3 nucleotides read TGTGCCAGCAGCGTGGGCCAGGACCAGAGGTACCAGCATTTT.